This note documents a single T cell receptor (beta chain) sequence. The antigen remains unidentified. This entry comes from a study of T cells in localized non-small cell lung cancer. The length of the CDR3 is 16 residues. Germline CDR1 is SGHTA and CDR2 is FQGTGA. V was clipped by 2 bases and J by 8 bases; unmatched bases: 9. Findings and limits, study-wide: The appearance of a median 57 of the top 100 tumor clones was seen in adjacent lung. The study found T cell clonality highest in uninvolved adjacent lung, above tumor.

The assay was immunoSEQ multiplex PCR, and TCRdb's table has in-frame clones only and misses some. The top ten clones hold approximately 21% of a sample with 65,000 to 90,000 clones, about three quarters of them seen once. The clonotype was recovered from a man between 40 and 70 years old with stage II squamous cell lung carcinoma. Sequencing used PBMCs, obtained before any cancer treatment. This rearrangement joins TRBV7-3 to TRBJ1-6, with 7 bases aligning to TRBD1. The CDR3 is CASSLEGRTGYSPLHF. The DNA of the CDR3 is TGTGCCAGCAGCTTAGAGGGACGGACAGGATATTCACCCCTCCACTTT.